These T cell receptor beta chains were read from a single sample in a study of blood T cells in healthy people across ages. In TCRdb, the 5' RACE reads were re-called with MiXCR into one record per CDR3 protein. This table has hundreds of thousands of distinct CDR3 sequences, more than 20% appearing once. These records were also assigned to another study, of T cells of mothers and their children.

The sequencing input was blood. The receptors here all came from a boy under 18 in good health. CDR3s include the opening cysteine and the closing phenylalanine or tryptophan. The D gene is left open where the match is weak. Part of the rows lack a size; the others show once, few, many or a class for expanded clones.

j_gene | d_gene | v_gene | len | abundance | CDR3nt | CDR3aa
TRBJ2-1 | TRBD1 | TRBV2 | 18 | few | TGTGCCAGCAGTGGATTGGACAGGGGGCGCCGACCCTACAATGAGCAGTTCTTC | CASSGLDRGRRPYNEQFF
TRBJ1-5 | NA | TRBV5-6 | 15 | NA | TGTGCCAGCAGCTTAGCCAGGGGAAGCAATCAGCCCCAGCATTTT | CASSLARGSNQPQHF
TRBJ1-6 | NA | TRBV5-1 | 14 | few | TGCGCCAGCAGCCTGGAGACGCCTTTTCAACCCCTCCACTTT | CASSLETPFQPLHF
TRBJ2-7 | NA | TRBV28 | 14 | NA | TGTGCCAGCAGTTTGGACCCAAGCTCCTACGAGCAGTACTTC | CASSLDPSSYEQYF
TRBJ1-6 | NA | TRBV7-8 | 16 | NA | TGTGCCAGCAGCTCCCAGGGTGGGACCTCTAATTCACCCCTCCACTTT | CASSSQGGTSNSPLHF
TRBJ2-6 | TRBD1 | TRBV6-1 | 16 | few | TGTGCCAGCGAGCGACAGGGGGCCTCTGGGGCCAACGTCCTGACTTTC | CASERQGASGANVLTF
TRBJ2-5 | NA | TRBV27 | 15 | few | TGTGCCAGCAGTTTACAGGGCAGTTCCCAAGAGACCCAGTACTTC | CASSLQGSSQETQYF
TRBJ1-4 | NA | TRBV20-1 | 19 | NA | TGCAGTGCTGCCCCTAATGCCCAGGGCGAATTGCCCTCGGGCGAAAAACTGTTTTTT | CSAAPNAQGELPSGEKLFF
TRBJ2-1 | TRBD1 | TRBV27 | 15 | NA | TGTGCCAGCCTTCCCGGGACAGGGGCCTACAATGAGCAGTTCTTC | CASLPGTGAYNEQFF
TRBJ2-3 | NA | TRBV20-1 | 13 | few | TGCAGTGCTAGACGGAGATCTTCGGATACGCAGTATTTT | CSARRRSSDTQYF
TRBJ2-3 | TRBD2 | TRBV20-1 | 16 | NA | TGCAGTGCTAGAGTTGGTCTAGCGGGAGGCACAGATACGCAGTATTTT | CSARVGLAGGTDTQYF
TRBJ1-2 | NA | TRBV9 | 14 | few | TGTGCCAGCAGCGTAGAACCCGTCGAGTATGGCTACACCTTC | CASSVEPVEYGYTF
TRBJ1-5 | TRBD1 | TRBV28 | 14 | NA | TGTGCCAGCAGGCTGGGACAGGGGTGGCAGCCCCAGCATTTT | CASRLGQGWQPQHF
TRBJ2-5 | NA | TRBV6-2/TRBV6-3 | 15 | NA | TGTGCCAGCAGTTACCCTAAGGCTTTCCAAGAGACCCAGTACTTC | CASSYPKAFQETQYF
TRBJ1-1 | NA | TRBV18 | 15 | many | TGTGCCAGCTCACCACCTCAGGTTTCCGACACTGAAGCTTTCTTT | CASSPPQVSDTEAFF
TRBJ2-7 | NA | TRBV18 | 15 | NA | TGTGCCAGCTCACCAGACACCGGGACGGCCTACGAGCAGTACTTC | CASSPDTGTAYEQYF
TRBJ2-1 | TRBD1 | TRBV6-2/TRBV6-3 | 15 | once | TGTGCCAGCAGTTACCTCGGACAGGGGCTAGAGGGGCAGTTCTTC | CASSYLGQGLEGQFF
TRBJ2-2 | NA | TRBV7-2 | 15 | few | TGTGCCAGCAGCCCCAAGGTTCGGGACACCGGGGAGCTGCTTTTT | CASSPKVRDTGELLF
TRBJ2-7 | NA | TRBV4-2 | 14 | many | TGTGCCAGCAGCCAGGATTCGGACATGGGCGAGCAGTACTTC | CASSQDSDMGEQYF
TRBJ2-1 | TRBD1 | TRBV28 | 13 | NA | TGTGCCAGCATCCAGACAGGGGCCAATGAGCAGTTCTTC | CASIQTGANEQFF
TRBJ2-5 | NA | TRBV19 | 15 | NA | TGTGCCAGTAGTGTTGGGGTCCGGCCCCCAGAGACCCAGTACTTC | CASSVGVRPPETQYF
TRBJ2-1 | TRBD2 | TRBV30 | 14 | few | TGTGCCTGGAGTACGGGGGGGCCTGGCAATGAGCAGTTCTTC | CAWSTGGPGNEQFF
TRBJ2-7 | NA | TRBV12-3/TRBV12-4 | 13 | few | TGTGCCAGCAGTTCCAGTATGGGGAACGAGCAGTACTTC | CASSSSMGNEQYF
TRBJ2-7 | NA | TRBV9 | 17 | few | TGTGCCAGCAGCGTAACGGAAATTGTAGACGTGGGCTCCGAGCAGTACTTC | CASSVTEIVDVGSEQYF
TRBJ1-3 | NA | TRBV2 | 15 | few | TGTGCCAGCAGTGATCGAGTTGAAAGCAGAAACACCATATATTTT | CASSDRVESRNTIYF
TRBJ2-1 | NA | TRBV28 | 14 | NA | TGTGCCAGCATGGGCCAGGTAGGAGTCGATGAGCAGTTCTTC | CASMGQVGVDEQFF